The following is a TCR beta chain sequence with its context. The target antigen is unknown. The data belong to a study of CD8 T cells in ankylosing spondylitis. Study conclusions and caveats: There were earlier reports of some motif variants in reactive arthritis synovial fluid and blood. Disease-linked clones reportedly showed significant enrichment in matched ankylosing spondylitis synovial fluid. Disease-linked clones were found to be CD8+ and relatively rare in peripheral blood.

After removal of 7 bases from V and 4 bases from J, the junction contained 7 bases not matched to a gene. Looked up from germline, CDR1 is MNHNS and CDR2 is SASEGT. This CDR3 spans 17 amino acids. Quantitative barcoded 5'-RACE was used to prepare TCR beta libraries. TCRdb recomputed calls from the 5' RACE reads with MiXCR, one row per CDR3 protein. Of 250,000 to 350,000 distinct CDR3 sequences in the sample, about a fifth were seen once. Material: blood, either unsorted or a sorted T cell fraction (not recorded which). J is TRBJ2-2 and V is TRBV6-1; 15 positions agree with TRBD2. The TCR comes from a female donor with ankylosing spondylitis or in good health (not recorded which). This CDR3 reads CASKGLAGGPSTGELFF. CDR3 nucleotides: TGTGCCAGCAAAGGACTAGCGGGAGGGCCGAGCACCGGGGAGCTGTTTTTT.